This T cell receptor beta chain was obtained from a study of beta chain features in type 1 diabetes. Study context: Age, gender and cell yields were alike across patients and healthy donors. Study observations and caveats: The study found that naive, central memory and Treg TCRB repertoires appeared more similar in patients than in healthy donors.

Isolated RNA was reverse transcribed in full, so expressed TCRB transcripts were sequenced. Assay: immunoSEQ multiplex PCR; the TCRdb copy retains only in-frame clones and omits some. The repertoire holds more than 300,000 clones, with less than 15% as singletons. As for this clone: Its antigen is currently unknown.

Sorting that relied on CD45RO/CCR7/CD25/CD127/CD95/CD27 yielded CD4+ naive, central memory, regulatory and stem cell-like memory cells. The V and J ends lost 3 bases and 3 bases, in that order; junction bases with no gene match: 0. CDR3 length: 12 amino acids. CDR1 is GTSNPN, CDR2 SVGIG, per germline (reference sequence). The sequencing input was naive CD4+ T cells from blood. The receptor was derived from a woman aged 18-29 years in good health. The rearrangement uses TRBV30 and TRBJ2-7, with 9 nucleotides matching TRBD1. The CDR3 is CAWRDRGYEQYF. CDR3 nucleotides: TGTGCCTGGAGGGACAGGGGCTACGAGCAGTACTTC.